The TCR beta chain under discussion was sequenced for a study of untreated major depressive disorder. Study-level results: Depressed patients' CD4+ T cells carried increased TRBV05-01 (Vbeta 5.1) usage versus control CD4+ T cells. Only three preselected Vbeta families were compared in sequencing. Findings may not generalize because the study sample was small.

This CDR3 contains 15 residues. The V gene's germline CDR1 is ENHRY and CDR2 SYGVKD. J was trimmed by 5 bases and V by 6 bases; bases with no gene match: 10. As regards this clone: Its antigen is still unknown.

Patients were free of psychiatric medication for at least 8 weeks. Enrichment usually gave about 95% pure CD4+ T cells. TCRdb's copy holds only in-frame clones and misses some; the assay was immunoSEQ multiplex PCR. The repertoire holds approximately 15,000 clones, with about 89% as singletons. The receptor was derived from a woman in her 30s with major depressive disorder. The chain is built from TRBV10-3 and TRBJ2-1; 7 bases map to TRBD1. Sequenced sample: CD4+ T cells from PBMCs. CDR3 sequence (DNA): TGTGCCATCAGGGAAGACAGGGTGGCTAACAATGAGCAGTTCTTC. It is translated as CAIREDRVANNEQFF.